Reported below is one T cell receptor beta chain. No antigen is known for it. Per the original methods: Matches to published virus-specific TCRB sequences were rare among patient CD8+ clones larger than 1%. The repertoire was sequenced with immunoSEQ multiplex PCR; TCRdb's copy has only in-frame clones and lacks some. That table gives V, J and clone size, and the DNA gave D and trimming. The sample includes about 18,000 clones, about three quarters seen only once; the top ten take about 28%. CD4+ cells and CD8+ cells were each obtained through positive magnetic bead selection, and their purity was assessed by flow cytometry. The length of the CDR3 is 18 residues. V was cut by 4 bases and J by 4 bases, with 24 bases left in between. Germline CDR1 SEHNR, CDR2 FQNEAQ (reference sequence). These data belong to a study of somatic mutations in cytotoxic T cells in rheumatoid arthritis. For the study at large: Patient blood (roughly 28 ml EDTA) was collected right after diagnosis, preceding any treatment.

Study outcomes and limitations: Nobody knew which antigens the expanded CD8+ clones targeted.

Sequenced sample: CD8+ T cells sorted from blood. This receptor was identified in an adult with rheumatoid arthritis. The chain joins TRBV7-9 to TRBJ2-3; D possibly corresponds to TRBD1 (7 bases). The CDR3 sequence is CASSSQRGGTVGADTQYF. The CDR3 region has the DNA TGTGCCAGCAGCTCCCAAAGAGGCGGGACAGTTGGGGCAGATACGCAGTATTTT.